The 20 T cell receptor beta chains presented below share a single source sample, sequenced in a study of metastatic and nonmetastatic thyroid tumors. Each patient went into thyroid surgery without having received any treatment. With MiXCR, TCRdb called clones anew from the PCR reads. The sample carries approximately 90,000 clones, around 9.1% recorded once. Material for sequencing was blood. All receptors come from a female donor with papillary thyroid cancer or a benign thyroid nodule (not recorded which). Some clones in this sample may be carry-over from other donors' samples.

This clone was observed at least ten times. V gene TRBV3-1 combines with J gene TRBJ2-7, with 7 bases aligning to TRBD1. V dropped 3 bases and J dropped 6; count of bases not matched to a gene: 8. The CDR3 loop spans 14 amino acids. Germline values: CDR1 LGHDT, CDR2 YNNKEL (reference sequence). CDR3 in amino acids: CASSHGTAFAEQYF. The CDR3 DNA follows: TGTGCCAGCAGCCATGGGACAGCATTTGCCGAGCAGTACTTC.

This clone has ten or more counts. The chain recombines TRBV12-3 or TRBV12-4 with TRBJ2-3, with D perhaps TRBD1 (5 bases). This CDR3 has 16 amino acids. The ends were cut back, 6 bases at V and 1 base at J, with 17 bases in the middle. The CDR3 loop reads CASRHKGFLGTDTQYF. Here the CDR3 DNA reads TGTGCCAGCAGACACAAGGGGTTTTTGGGCACAGATACGCAGTATTTT.

The chain uses TRBV6-5 and TRBJ1-6; no definite D call. V gave up 3 bases and J gave up 1 base, with 10 bases separating them. The CDR3 length is 16 residues. Germline V gene lookup returns CDR1 MNHEY and CDR2 SVGAGI. In nucleotides, the CDR3 is TGTGCCAGCAGTTATAAAGGGAATTCCTATAATTCACCCCTCCACTTT. Protein sequence: CASSYKGNSYNSPLHF.

This clone was seen repeatedly, ten times or more. The rearrangement links TRBV19 to TRBJ2-1, with D uncertain. V lost 4 bases, J lost 9 bases, and 10 bases lay in between. CDR1 and CDR2 (germline): LNHDA, SQIVND (reference sequence). CDR3 length: 12 amino acids. CDR3 sequence reads: CASSNGVGEQFF. The DNA of the CDR3 is TGTGCCAGTAGTAATGGGGTTGGTGAGCAGTTCTTC.

This clone was detected ten times or more. The V and J genes are TRBV6-1 and TRBJ2-5; D may be TRBD2 (5 bases). Trimming took 5 bases from V and 4 from J, leaving 8 bases between them. The CDR3 has 12 amino acids. Germline values: CDR1 MNHNS, CDR2 SASEGT. In nucleotides, the CDR3 is TGTGCCAGCAGTCCGCGGGCAGAGACCCAGTACTTC. Amino acids: CASSPRAETQYF.

This clone was detected ten times or more. The same CDR3 is also encoded by other DNA sequences in this sample. The rearrangement joins TRBV20-1 to TRBJ2-5; TRBD2 aligns across 12 bases. J was trimmed by 4 bases and V by 2 bases; bases with no gene match: 2. The V gene's germline CDR1 is DFQATT and CDR2 SNEGSKA (reference sequence). This CDR3 spans 14 amino acids. The CDR3 nucleotides read TGCAGTGCTAGACTAGCGGGGGGGCTAGAGACCCAGTACTTC. Translated: CSARLAGGLETQYF.

V usage is TRBV19 and J usage is TRBJ1-5; 7 positions agree with TRBD1. Germline V gene data show CDR1 as LNHDA and CDR2 as SQIVND (reference sequence). Trimming removed 5 bases from V and 2 bases from J; junction bases left unmatched: 3. The CDR3 sequence is 14 residues long. The CDR3: CASSPTGGNQPQHF. CDR3 in DNA: TGTGCCAGTAGTCCCACAGGGGGCAATCAGCCCCAGCATTTT.

The CDR3 loop reads CSASKLKYGYTF. CDR3 DNA: TGCAGTGCTAGTAAGCTTAAATATGGCTACACCTTC. The chain employs TRBV20-1 and TRBJ1-2; D is unresolved. Germline lookup yields CDR1 DFQATT and CDR2 SNEGSKA (reference sequence). V shed 3 bases and J shed 5 bases, with 10 bases lying between them. The CDR3 length is 12 residues.

Ten or more counts support this clone. J is TRBJ2-2 and V is TRBV6-5; D possibly corresponds to TRBD2 (7 bases). The V gene lost 2 bases and the J gene lost 5 bases, with 15 bases spanning the gap. This CDR3 contains 16 residues. CDR1 and CDR2 from the germline V gene are MNHEY and SVGAGI. The CDR3 DNA sequence: TGTGCCAGCAGTTACCGGGGGGCGCAAGGGACCGGGGAGCTGTTTTTT. It codes for CASSYRGAQGTGELFF.

This clone has ten or more counts. The chain employs TRBV19 and TRBJ1-1, with 7 positions matching TRBD1. This CDR3 has 14 amino acids. Trimming removed 5 bases from V and 1 base from J; junction bases left unmatched: 4. Looked up from germline, CDR1 is LNHDA and CDR2 is SQIVND (reference sequence). CDR3 DNA: TGTGCCAGTAGTGTGGGACAGACGAACACTGAAGCTTTCTTT. Translated, it gives CASSVGQTNTEAFF.

This clone was recorded at least ten times. J is TRBJ2-5 and V is TRBV10-2, with 7 bases fitting TRBD2. This CDR3 is 14 amino acids long. V lost 6 bases and J lost 5; bases outside the gene matches: 9. The germline CDR1 and CDR2 sequences are WSHSY and SAAADI. CDR3 loop: CASSATSVRETQYF. In DNA, the CDR3 is TGCGCCAGCAGCGCAACTAGCGTCCGTGAGACCCAGTACTTC.

This clone showed up many times. CDR3 loop: CASSQRQGRTDTQYF. In DNA, the CDR3 is TGTGCCAGCAGCCAACGGCAGGGAAGGACAGATACGCAGTATTTT. The V call is TRBV3-1, the J call TRBJ2-3, with a possible D match to TRBD1 (5 bases). Germline CDR1 and CDR2: LGHDT and YNNKEL (reference sequence). The CDR3 consists of 15 residues. V lost 2 bases, J lost 3 bases, and 12 bases lay in between.

This clone occurred many times. The chain combines TRBV28 with TRBJ1-5; no firm D call. CDR3 length: 15 amino acids. The germline gives CDR1 MDHEN, CDR2 SYDVKM. The V gene lost 8 bases and the J gene lost 0 bases, with 14 bases spanning the gap. CDR3 in amino acids: CASWPGRYSNQPQHF. The CDR3 DNA sequence: TGTGCCAGCTGGCCAGGACGATATAGCAATCAGCCCCAGCATTTT.

This clone was recorded at least ten times. This chain connects TRBV4-1 to TRBJ1-4; maybe TRBD1 (5 bases). V was shortened by 0 bases and J by 7 bases, with 12 bases between the two germline ends. The CDR3 extends over 15 amino acids. CDR1 is MGHRA and CDR2 is YSYEKL in the germline V gene. Written as DNA, the CDR3 is TGCGCCAGCAGCCAAGAGGCAGGGAGTAGTGAAAAACTGTTTTTT. Encoded protein: CASSQEAGSSEKLFF.

In its sample, this clone was seen many times. The rearrangement links TRBV6-4 to TRBJ2-7; D is ambiguous. Trimming removed 0 bases from V and 5 bases from J, with 8 bases in between. Germline V CDR1 and CDR2: MRHNA, SNTAGT. The CDR3 length is 13 residues. The CDR3 sequence is CASSDSTTNEQYF. In DNA, the CDR3 is TGTGCCAGCAGTGACTCGACAACGAACGAGCAGTACTTC.

To note about this clone: This could be a read error, since a much larger clone is one nucleotide away. The rearrangement joins TRBV27 to TRBJ2-1; D not certain. CDR3 size: 15 residues. From germline, CDR1 is MNHEY and CDR2 SMNVEV (reference sequence). The ends were cut back, 1 base at V and 5 bases at J, with 12 bases in the middle. Here the CDR3 DNA reads TGTGCCAGCAGTTTATGGTTTCCGTTGGACAATGAGCAGTTCTTC. This gives the protein CASSLWFPLDNEQFF.

Only a few counts were recorded for this clone. A read error may explain this, as a much larger clone is one base away. The J gene is TRBJ2-7, the V gene TRBV7-6; possibly TRBD1 or TRBD2 for D (6 bases each). The CDR3 loop spans 11 amino acids. V was shortened by 3 bases and J by 11 bases, with 11 bases between the two germline ends. Germline CDR1 is SGHVS and CDR2 is FNYEAQ. This CDR3 is CASSLGGQKYF. CDR3 in DNA: TGTGCCAGCAGCTTGGGGGGCCAGAAGTACTTC.

This clone was seen many times. The CDR3 reads CASSLVLTGRNIQYF. DNA for the CDR3: TGTGCCAGCAGTTTAGTCCTGACAGGGCGAAACATTCAGTACTTC. The chain has TRBV12-3 or TRBV12-4 and TRBJ2-4; 7 bases align to TRBD1. The length of the CDR3 is 15 residues. V lost 1 base and J lost 6; bases outside the gene matches: 6.

This clone appeared many times. The chain is built from TRBV14 and TRBJ1-4; 8 bases agree with TRBD1. The CDR3 contains 15 residues. Trimming cost V 2 bases and J 7 bases; bases outside gene matches: 6. Germline values: CDR1 SGHDN, CDR2 FVKESK. CDR3 DNA: TGTGCCAGCAGCCAATCAGGGGGCCAGCTTGAAAAACTGTTTTTT. This sequence encodes CASSQSGGQLEKLFF.

The table lists this clone with many counts. Compared with germline, one end of the junction differs, possibly owing to a read error. This sequence joins TRBV12-3 or TRBV12-4 and TRBJ1-1; unclear D gene. This CDR3 has 11 residues. The CDR3 DNA sequence: TGTGCCAGCAGTTTCTTGGCTGAAGCTCTCTTT. It encodes CASSFLAEALF.